This entry describes one T cell receptor (beta chain). TCRdb called the RT-PCR reads again in MiXCR, with one record for every CDR3 protein. Among about 680,000 distinct CDR3 sequences listed, 13% to 15% were seen once. V was shortened by 1 base and J by 10 bases, with 15 bases between the two germline ends. Germline V gene lookup returns CDR1 KGHDR and CDR2 SFDVKD. The CDR3 is 14 amino acids. The receptor's source is a female donor in good health, serving as a healthy control. V is TRBV24-1 and J is TRBJ1-1; D is uncertain. The source material was memory CD4+ T cells from blood. The CDR3 DNA reads TGTGCCACCAGTGATTTTAGCAGCGGGGTCGGAGCTTTCTTT. Amino acid sequence: CATSDFSSGVGAFF.